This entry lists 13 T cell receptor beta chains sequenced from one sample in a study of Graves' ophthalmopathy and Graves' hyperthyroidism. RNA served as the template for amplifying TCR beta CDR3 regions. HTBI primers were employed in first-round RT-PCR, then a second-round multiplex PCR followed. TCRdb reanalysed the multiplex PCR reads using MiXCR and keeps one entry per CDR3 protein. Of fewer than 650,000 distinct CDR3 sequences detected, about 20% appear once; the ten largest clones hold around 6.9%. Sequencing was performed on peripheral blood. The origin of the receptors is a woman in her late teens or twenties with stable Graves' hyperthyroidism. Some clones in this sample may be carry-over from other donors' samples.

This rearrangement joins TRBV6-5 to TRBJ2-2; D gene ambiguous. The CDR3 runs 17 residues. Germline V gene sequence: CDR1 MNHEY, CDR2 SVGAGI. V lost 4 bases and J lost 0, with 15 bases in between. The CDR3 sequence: CASSSRQASSNTGELFF. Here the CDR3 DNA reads TGTGCCAGCAGTTCCCGACAAGCCAGCTCGAACACCGGGGAGCTGTTTTTT.

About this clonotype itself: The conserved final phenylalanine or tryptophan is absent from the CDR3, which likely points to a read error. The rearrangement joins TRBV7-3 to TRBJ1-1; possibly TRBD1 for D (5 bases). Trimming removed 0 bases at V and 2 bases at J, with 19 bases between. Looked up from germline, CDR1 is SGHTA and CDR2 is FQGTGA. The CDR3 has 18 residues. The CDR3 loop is CASSLTFLPGRINTEAFS. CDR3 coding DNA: TGTGCCAGCAGCTTAACGTTCCTTCCAGGGCGGATAAACACTGAAGCTTTCTCT.

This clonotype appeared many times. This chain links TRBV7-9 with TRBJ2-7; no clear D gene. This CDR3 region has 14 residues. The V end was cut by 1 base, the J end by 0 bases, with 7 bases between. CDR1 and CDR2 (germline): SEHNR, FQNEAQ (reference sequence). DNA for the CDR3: TGTGCCAGCAGCTTAGGACCGGACTCCTACGAGCAGTACTTC. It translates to CASSLGPDSYEQYF. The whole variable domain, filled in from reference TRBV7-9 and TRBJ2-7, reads DTGVSQNPRHKITKRGQNVTFRCDPISEHNRLYWYRQTLGQGPEFLTYFQNEAQLEKSRLLSDRFSAERPKGSFSTLEIQRTEQGDSAMYLCASSLGPDSYEQYFGPGTRLTVT.

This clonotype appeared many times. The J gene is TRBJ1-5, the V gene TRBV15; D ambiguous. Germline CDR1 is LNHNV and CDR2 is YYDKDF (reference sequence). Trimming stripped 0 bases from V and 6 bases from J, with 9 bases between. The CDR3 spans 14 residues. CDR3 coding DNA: TGTGCCACCAGCAGAGATGGGCCCAGTCAGCCCCAGCATTTT. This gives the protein CATSRDGPSQPQHF.

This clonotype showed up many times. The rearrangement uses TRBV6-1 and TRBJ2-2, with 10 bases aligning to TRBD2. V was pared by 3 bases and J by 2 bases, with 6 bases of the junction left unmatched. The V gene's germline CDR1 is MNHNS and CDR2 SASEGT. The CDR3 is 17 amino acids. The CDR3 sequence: CASSEAPSGGNTGELFF. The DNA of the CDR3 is TGTGCCAGCAGTGAGGCCCCTAGCGGGGGTAACACCGGGGAGCTGTTTTTT.

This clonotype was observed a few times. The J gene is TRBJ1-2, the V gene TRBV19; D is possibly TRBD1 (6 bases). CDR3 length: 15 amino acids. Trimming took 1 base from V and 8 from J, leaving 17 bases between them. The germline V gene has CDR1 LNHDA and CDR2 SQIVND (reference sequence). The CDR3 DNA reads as TGTGCCAGTAGTATAGGTGCAGGGGCCCATCGGGGCTACACCTTC. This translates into CASSIGAGAHRGYTF.

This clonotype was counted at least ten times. The CDR3 loop reads CASSLSETGVSAFF. For the CDR3, the DNA is TGTGCCAGCAGCTTGTCCGAGACAGGGGTGTCAGCTTTCTTT. This chain links TRBV7-2 with TRBJ1-1; TRBD1 matches 8 bases. The junction had 10 bases not matched to a gene; V was cut back by 3 bases and J by 10 bases. Per the germline V gene, CDR1 is SGHTA and CDR2 is FQGNSA. This CDR3 is built from 14 residues.

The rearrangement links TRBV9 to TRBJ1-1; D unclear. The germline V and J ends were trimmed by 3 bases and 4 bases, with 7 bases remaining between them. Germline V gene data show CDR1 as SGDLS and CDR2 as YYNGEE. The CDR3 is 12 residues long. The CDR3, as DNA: TGTGCCAGCAGCGGTTATAGCACTGAAGCTTTCTTT. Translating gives CASSGYSTEAFF.

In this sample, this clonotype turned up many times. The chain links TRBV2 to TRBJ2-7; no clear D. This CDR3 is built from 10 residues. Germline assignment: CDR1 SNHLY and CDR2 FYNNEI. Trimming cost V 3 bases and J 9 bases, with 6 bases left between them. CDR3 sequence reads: CASSESVQYF. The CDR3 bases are TGTGCCAGCAGTGAGAGTGTGCAGTACTTC.

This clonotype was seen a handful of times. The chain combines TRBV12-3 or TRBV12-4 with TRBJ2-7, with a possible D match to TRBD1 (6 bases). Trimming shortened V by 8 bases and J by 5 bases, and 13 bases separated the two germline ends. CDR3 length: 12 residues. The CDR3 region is CASCQDSHEQYF. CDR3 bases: TGTGCCAGCTGTCAGGACAGCCACGAGCAGTACTTC.

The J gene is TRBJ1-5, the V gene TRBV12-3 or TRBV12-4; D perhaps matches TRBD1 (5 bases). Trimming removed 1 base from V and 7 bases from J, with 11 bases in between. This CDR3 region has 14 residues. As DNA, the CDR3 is TGTGCCAGCAGTTTAGTACAGGCGGGACAGCCCCAGCATTTT. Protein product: CASSLVQAGQPQHF.

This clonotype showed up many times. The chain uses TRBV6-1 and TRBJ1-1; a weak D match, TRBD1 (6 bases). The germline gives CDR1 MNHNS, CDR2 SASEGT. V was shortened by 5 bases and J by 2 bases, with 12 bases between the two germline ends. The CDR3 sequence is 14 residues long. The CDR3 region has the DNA TGTGCCAGCAGTCCCACGACAGGAAACACTGAAGCTTTCTTT. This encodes CASSPTTGNTEAFF.

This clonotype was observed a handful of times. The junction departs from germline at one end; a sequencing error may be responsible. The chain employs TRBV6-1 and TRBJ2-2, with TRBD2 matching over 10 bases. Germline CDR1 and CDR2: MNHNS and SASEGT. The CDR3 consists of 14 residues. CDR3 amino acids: CFCRTSGNTGELFF. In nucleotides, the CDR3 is TGCTTCTGTCGGACTAGCGGGAACACCGGGGAGCTGTTTTTT.